What follows describes a single TCR beta chain. The antigen is unknown. This entry comes from a study of T cell responses to AZD1222 COVID-19 vaccine. Study results and caveats: The reported proportion of spike-specific TCRs targeting unmutated variant regions was nearly half. Spike-specific TCR breadth and depth both grew after two AZD1222 doses. Mostly white British, mostly female donors; authors suggested clonal diversity may be underestimated. Repertoire sampling occurred only after the peak T cell response.

TCRdb's copy holds only in-frame clones and misses some; the assay was immunoSEQ multiplex PCR. This table holds more than 120,000 clones, roughly 87% found once. The junction had 11 bases not matched to a gene; V was cut back by 6 bases and J by 7 bases. The CDR3 consists of 14 residues. Germline assignment: CDR1 MNHEY and CDR2 SMNVEV (reference sequence). The sequences come from peripheral blood, collected 28 days after the second AZD1222 dose. This sequence joins TRBV27 and TRBJ2-7; 8 bases fit TRBD2. This clonotype was obtained from an adult who received the AZD1222 COVID-19 vaccine. DNA for the CDR3: TGTGCCAGCAGCCTACTAGCGGTAGCCCCAGAGCAGTACTTC. Protein: CASSLLAVAPEQYF.